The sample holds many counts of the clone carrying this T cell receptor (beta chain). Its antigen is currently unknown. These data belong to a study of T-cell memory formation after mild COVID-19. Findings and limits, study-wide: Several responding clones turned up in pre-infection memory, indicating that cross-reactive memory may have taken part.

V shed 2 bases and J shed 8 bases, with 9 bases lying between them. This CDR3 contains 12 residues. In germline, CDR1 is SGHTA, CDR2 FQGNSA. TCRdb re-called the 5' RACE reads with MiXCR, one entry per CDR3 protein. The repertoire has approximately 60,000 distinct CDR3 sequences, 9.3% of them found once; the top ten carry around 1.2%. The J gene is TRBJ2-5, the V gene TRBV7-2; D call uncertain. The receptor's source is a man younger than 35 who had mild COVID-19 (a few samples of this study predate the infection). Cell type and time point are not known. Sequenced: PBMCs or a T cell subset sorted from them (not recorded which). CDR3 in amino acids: CASSLLRSTQYF. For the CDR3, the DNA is TGTGCCAGCAGCTTATTAAGATCCACCCAGTACTTC.